This T cell receptor beta chain derives from a study of T cell responses to AZD1222 COVID-19 vaccine. About this clone: The antigen remains undetermined.

Notes on the study in general: At study baseline, merely five or six AZD1222 recipients were seropositive. The sample set comprised mostly white British donors with more females, and clonal diversity was possibly underestimated. Spike as a whole was targeted by vaccine-associated CD4 TCRs, dominant at 160-218 and 743-854.

The CDR3 sequence is 18 residues long. Per germline, CDR1 SEHNR and CDR2 FQNEAQ (reference sequence). Trimming took 5 bases from V and 4 from J; bases not matched to a gene: 14. The repertoire was sequenced with immunoSEQ multiplex PCR; TCRdb's copy has only in-frame clones and lacks some. Here the sample spans more than 75,000 clones, roughly four fifths being singletons. Pooled together were second doses at about 4 or about 12 weeks. This chain uses TRBV7-9 with TRBJ2-2, with 9 bases fitting TRBD2. The sequence was obtained from an adult who received the AZD1222 COVID-19 vaccine. The sample was peripheral blood, taken 28 days after the second AZD1222 dose. Written as DNA, the CDR3 is TGTGCCAGCAGCCGGGGTGGTAGCGGGAGAGTGATCACCGGGGAGCTGTTTTTT. Translation gives CASSRGGSGRVITGELFF.